This T cell receptor beta chain was captured in a study of blood T cell repertoires in COVID-19. Study information: Spain, Italy and the United States supplied samples that represented acute and convalescent COVID-19. T cells, B-cell-depleted T cells, or PBMCs provided the cDNA or gDNA that served as material.

This clone showed up many times. Study processing details: Amplification of reference gene primers was used by the study to estimate nucleated cell counts. Sequenced by immunoSEQ multiplex PCR; TCRdb stores in-frame clones only, minus some. The V and J calls and the clone size are those of that table, but D and trimming were determined from the DNA. The profile covers over 55,000 clones, with about 89% appearing a single time and approximately 5% taken by the ten largest. The germline CDR1 and CDR2 sequences are SGHNT and YYREEE (reference sequence). This CDR3 contains 14 residues. V gave up 3 bases and J gave up 7 bases, with 16 bases separating them.

Sequencing input: peripheral blood. The receptor's source is a man aged 50-59 years with active COVID-19. The chain uses TRBV5-4 and TRBJ1-1, with D possibly matching TRBD1 (5 bases). The CDR3 sequence is CASSSSGGEIEAFF. In DNA form, the CDR3 reads TGTGCCAGCAGCTCCTCGGGGGGGGAGATTGAAGCTTTCTTT.